Presented here are 29 T cell receptor beta chains from one specimen sequenced in a study of shared clonotypes between healthy human individuals (dated by TCRdb to between 2020 and 2021). Libraries were built with the immunoSEQ multiplex PCR assay. TCRdb limited this immuneACCESS table to in-frame rearrangements with V and J called. A share of clones is missing; checked studies link under half to unresolved V genes, and the rest is unexplained. This sample gives 2 million to 2.5 million clones in total; almost 96% of them show up just once. The ten largest clones add up to around 0.13% of the sample. The sample comprised naive CD4+ T cells sorted from blood. The cell subset or site tag for this specimen amounts to: CD45RA+ positively selected. The receptors shown here come from a man younger than 35 in good health.

V gene TRBV6-6 combines with J gene TRBJ1-1; D remains ambiguous. Trimming cost V 9 bases and J 0 bases, with 11 bases left between them. The germline V gene has CDR1 MNHNY and CDR2 SVGAGI (reference sequence). There are 13 residues in the CDR3. CDR3 bases: TGTGCCAGTGAACGGCAGATGAACACTGAAGCTTTCTTT. This codes for CASERQMNTEAFF.

The rearrangement joins TRBV18 to TRBJ1-1; weak D call: TRBD1 (5 bases). Germline V gene sequence: CDR1 KGHSH, CDR2 LQKENI. The V gene lost 5 bases and the J gene lost 8 bases, with 9 bases spanning the gap. The CDR3 extends over 11 amino acids. CDR3 amino acids: CASSSRDEAFF. The CDR3 DNA reads TGTGCCAGCTCATCCCGGGACGAAGCTTTCTTT.

This sequence joins TRBV29-1 and TRBJ2-7; TRBD2 agrees at 12 bases. Germline CDR1 reads SQVTM; CDR2 reads ANQGSEA. CDR3 length: 13 residues. Trimming removed 1 base from V and 6 bases from J; junction bases left unmatched: 1. The CDR3, as DNA: TGCAGCGTTGAAGGACTAGCGGGAGCCGAGCAGTACTTC. It encodes CSVEGLAGAEQYF.

This clone was seen once. This rearrangement joins TRBV6-5 to TRBJ2-2, with 8 bases fitting TRBD1. The V segment lost 2 bases and the J segment 7 bases; nucleotides outside the gene matches: 6. The CDR3 totals 15 residues. Germline CDR1 reads MNHEY; CDR2 reads SVGAGI. The CDR3 here is CASSYQDREIGELFF. The CDR3 DNA reads TGTGCCAGCAGTTACCAGGACAGGGAAATCGGGGAGCTGTTTTTT.

A word on this clone: The same CDR3 arises from other DNA sequences in this sample as well. The chain couples TRBV30 to TRBJ1-2; 7 positions agree with TRBD1. The CDR3 is 12 residues long. Trimming took 2 bases from V and 4 from J; bases not matched to a gene: 1. Germline CDR1 reads GTSNPN; CDR2 reads SVGIG (reference sequence). The chain's CDR3 is CAWSRTGYGYTF. CDR3 bases: TGTGCCTGGAGTAGGACAGGCTATGGCTACACCTTC. The variable domain in full, completed from reference TRBV30 and TRBJ1-2, reads SQTIHQWPATLVQPVGSPLSLECTVEGTSNPNLYWYRQAAGRGLQLLFYSVGIGQISSEVPQNLSASRPQDRQFILSSKKLLLSDSGFYLCAWSRTGYGYTFGSGTRLTVV.

The chain joins TRBV4-3 to TRBJ2-2; D remains ambiguous. Germline V CDR1 and CDR2: LGHNA, YSLEER. V lost 0 bases to trimming and J lost 6 bases, with 5 bases between them. CDR3 length equals 13 residues. The CDR3 DNA follows: TGCGCCAGCAGCCAAGAAAGGGCCGGGGAGCTGTTTTTT. Translating it yields CASSQERAGELFF.

J is TRBJ2-5 and V is TRBV5-4; 11 bases agree with TRBD1. This CDR3 is 15 amino acids long. CDR1 is SGHNT, CDR2 YYREEE, per germline (reference sequence). V shed 4 bases, J shed 2 bases, and the junction held 4 bases outside the gene matches. The CDR3 is CASSRTGGPQETQYF. CDR3 DNA sequence: TGTGCCAGCAGCCGGACAGGGGGCCCTCAAGAGACCCAGTACTTC.

To note about this clone: Other nucleotide sequences in the sample specify the same CDR3. The rearrangement uses TRBV10-1 and TRBJ2-7; D gene ambiguous. Between the trimmed V and J ends, which lost 0 bases and 3 bases, there was a span of 6 bases. The length of the CDR3 is 13 residues. Germline values: CDR1 WNHNN, CDR2 SYGVQD (reference sequence). The CDR3, as DNA: TGCGCCAGCAGTGAGTCGACCCGCTACGAGCAGTACTTC. Its translation: CASSESTRYEQYF.

A remark on this clone: The identical CDR3 is also encoded by other nucleotide sequences in the sample. The V call is TRBV5-1, the J call TRBJ2-7, with D hard to call. CDR3 length: 12 residues. V was clipped by 3 bases and J by 3 bases, with 7 bases between them. Germline V gene sequence: CDR1 SGHRS, CDR2 YFSETQ. CDR3 protein: CASSSDRYEQYF. In DNA form, the CDR3 reads TGCGCCAGCAGCTCGGACCGCTACGAGCAGTACTTC. Full variable domain (missing parts from reference TRBV5-1 and TRBJ2-7): KAGVTQTPRYLIKTRGQQVTLSCSPISGHRSVSWYQQTPGQGLQFLFEYFSETQRNKGNFPGRFSGRQFSNSRSEMNVSTLELGDSALYLCASSSDRYEQYFGPGTRLTVT.

The chain recombines TRBV5-6 with TRBJ1-6, with D possibly matching TRBD1 (5 bases). Trimming shortened V by 4 bases and J by 6 bases, and 17 bases separated the two germline ends. Germline CDR1 SGHDT, CDR2 YYEEEE. This CDR3 has 16 amino acids. The CDR3 nucleotides read TGTGCCAGCAGCCCATCCGGGGGATTGCCTAATTCACCCCTCCACTTT. Translating it yields CASSPSGGLPNSPLHF.

V usage is TRBV7-3 and J usage is TRBJ1-5, with unresolved D. V was cut by 5 bases and J by 8 bases, with 13 bases left in between. The CDR3 sequence is 13 residues long. Germline CDR1 and CDR2: SGHTA and FQGTGA. The CDR3 here is CASSLRPREPQHF. The CDR3, as DNA: TGTGCCAGCAGCCTCAGGCCCCGGGAGCCCCAGCATTTT.

The chain recombines TRBV5-1 with TRBJ2-5; D might be TRBD1 (8 bases). Germline values: CDR1 SGHRS, CDR2 YFSETQ. The CDR3 extends over 13 amino acids. V lost 6 bases, J lost 4 bases, and 13 bases lay in between. CDR3 nucleotide sequence: TGCGCCAGCAACAGGGGGGGGGCAGAGACCCAGTACTTC. Translating gives CASNRGGAETQYF.

The chain has TRBV6-5 and TRBJ1-4, with 8 bases that match TRBD1. J gave up 7 bases and V 8 bases, and 3 bases lay outside the gene matches. The CDR3 runs 12 residues. Germline CDR1 MNHEY, CDR2 SVGAGI. In DNA form, the CDR3 reads TGTGCCAGCGGCAGGGGGCGTGAAAAACTGTTTTTT. Its protein is CASGRGREKLFF.

V is TRBV2 and J is TRBJ2-3, with no clear D. Trimming left V 6 bases short and J 6 bases short, with 13 bases between. The length of the CDR3 is 13 residues. The germline V gene has CDR1 SNHLY and CDR2 FYNNEI. The CDR3 DNA reads as TGTGCCAGCAGGGAACCCCCAATTGATACGCAGTATTTT. It encodes CASREPPIDTQYF.

The chain couples TRBV7-2 to TRBJ2-1; possibly TRBD1 or TRBD2 for D (5 bases each). V was pared by 0 bases and J by 7 bases, with 10 bases between. The germline V gene has CDR1 SGHTA and CDR2 FQGNSA. The length of the CDR3 is 14 residues. Here the CDR3 reads CASSLAGTWNEQFF. In DNA, the CDR3 is TGTGCCAGCAGCTTAGCGGGGACCTGGAATGAGCAGTTCTTC.

The chain uses TRBV6-5 and TRBJ1-5; D call uncertain. Trimming removed 6 bases at V and 1 base at J, with 13 bases between. Germline V lookup: CDR1 MNHEY, CDR2 SVGAGI. The CDR3 consists of 15 residues. The CDR3 region has the DNA TGTGCCAGCAGCCCCCTAAGTAGCAGCAATCAGCCCCAGCATTTT. It translates to CASSPLSSSNQPQHF.

The V call is TRBV9, the J call TRBJ2-1; 10 nucleotides agree with TRBD2. The CDR3 consists of 13 residues. J gave up 10 bases and V 0 bases, and 1 base lay outside the gene matches. Germline values: CDR1 SGDLS, CDR2 YYNGEE. The CDR3 bases are TGTGCCAGCAGCGTAGGGACTAGCGGAGAGCAGTTCTTC. This codes for CASSVGTSGEQFF.

CDR3 sequence: CASSLGAATYNEQFF. CDR3 nucleotides: TGTGCCAGCAGCTTAGGAGCGGCTACCTACAATGAGCAGTTCTTC. This chain connects TRBV11-3 to TRBJ2-1; perhaps TRBD2 as D (5 bases). The germline CDR1 and CDR2 sequences are SGHNT and YENEEA. This CDR3 region has 15 residues. The V gene lost 1 base and the J gene lost 2 bases, with 9 bases spanning the gap.

This rearrangement joins TRBV5-4 to TRBJ1-1; D is possibly TRBD1 (5 bases). The CDR3 loop spans 14 amino acids. Germline assignment: CDR1 SGHNT and CDR2 YYREEE (reference sequence). V was cut by 0 bases and J by 3 bases, with 9 bases left in between. The CDR3 protein is CASSLAWGYTEAFF. DNA for the CDR3: TGTGCCAGCAGCTTGGCCTGGGGGTACACTGAAGCTTTCTTT.

In DNA, the CDR3 is TGTGCCAGCAGTGAAGGGATATCTGTGACCCAGTACTTC. Its translation is CASSEGISVTQYF. The chain uses TRBV6-1 and TRBJ2-5, with no clear D. Deletions cut 1 base from V and 7 bases from J, with 10 bases between. Germline CDR1 MNHNS, CDR2 SASEGT. The CDR3 covers 13 residues.

This clone showed up just once. Other DNA sequences in the sample encode the same CDR3. The V and J genes are TRBV6-1 and TRBJ2-3; possible D gene TRBD2, 6 bases. Germline CDR1 and CDR2: MNHNS and SASEGT. Between the trimmed V and J ends, which lost 3 bases and 6 bases, there was a span of 13 bases. The CDR3 consists of 14 residues. The DNA of the CDR3 is TGTGCCAGCAGTGAGGGACTCGTAGCGGATACGCAGTATTTT. As protein: CASSEGLVADTQYF.

The chain employs TRBV18 and TRBJ2-3, with D perhaps TRBD1 or TRBD2 (5 bases each). The ends were cut back, 2 bases at V and 1 base at J, with 13 bases in the middle. CDR3 size: 16 residues. Germline CDR1 reads KGHSH; CDR2 reads LQKENI. CDR3 residues: CASSPGIGTRTDTQYF. CDR3 nucleotide sequence: TGTGCCAGCTCACCAGGAATTGGGACCCGCACAGATACGCAGTATTTT.

Regarding this clone: The sample contains more than one DNA sequence encoding this CDR3. The CDR3 DNA reads as TGTGCCAGCAGCTTGGGAGTGAACACTGAAGCTTTCTTT. This translates into CASSLGVNTEAFF. The J gene is TRBJ1-1, the V gene TRBV5-6, with unresolved D. From germline, CDR1 is SGHDT and CDR2 YYEEEE. Trimming took 0 bases from V and 0 from J, leaving 3 bases between them. The CDR3 spans 13 residues.

This chain uses TRBV6-6 with TRBJ2-7; D remains unclear. Between the trimmed V and J ends, which lost 0 bases and 1 base, there was a span of 10 bases. There are 15 residues in the CDR3. Germline V gene sequence: CDR1 MNHNY, CDR2 SVGAGI (reference sequence). The CDR3 DNA sequence: TGTGCCAGCAGTTACTCGATTACCGGTTCCTACGAGCAGTACTTC. Translated, it gives CASSYSITGSYEQYF.

The rearrangement uses TRBV10-2 and TRBJ2-3, with a tentative D call TRBD1 (6 bases). The ends were cut back, 9 bases at V and 3 bases at J, with 16 bases in the middle. This CDR3 spans 14 amino acids. Germline V gene lookup returns CDR1 WSHSY and CDR2 SAAADI. CDR3 bases: TGCGCCAGTAGGAGCCAAGGGACAACAGATACGCAGTATTTT. Protein product: CASRSQGTTDTQYF.

This clone was picked up one time. The chain employs TRBV5-4 and TRBJ2-7; D may be TRBD1 or TRBD2 (6 bases each). Germline assignment: CDR1 SGHNT and CDR2 YYREEE (reference sequence). The CDR3 runs to 12 residues. Trimming shortened V by 2 bases and J by 7 bases, and 10 bases separated the two germline ends. As DNA, the CDR3 is TGTGCCAGCAGCTTTACAGGGAGGGAGCAGTACTTC. As protein: CASSFTGREQYF.

The rearrangement uses TRBV2 and TRBJ2-7, with no clear D. V was pared by 2 bases and J by 9 bases, with 8 bases between. CDR3 length: 11 residues. Germline assignment: CDR1 SNHLY and CDR2 FYNNEI. CDR3 sequence: CASSEIPAQYF. The CDR3 bases are TGTGCCAGCAGTGAAATACCCGCGCAGTACTTC. Full variable domain (rest looked up from reference TRBV2 and TRBJ2-7): EPEVTQTPSHQVTQMGQEVILRCVPISNHLYFYWYRQILGQKVEFLVSFYNNEISEKSEIFDDQFSVERPDGSNFTLKIRSTKLEDSAMYFCASSEIPAQYFGPGTRLTVT.

The rearrangement links TRBV4-1 to TRBJ1-2, with 7 nucleotides matching TRBD1. The trim removed 3 bases at V and 4 bases at J, leaving 5 bases unmatched. This CDR3 contains 14 residues. Germline CDR1 reads MGHRA; CDR2 reads YSYEKL. Here the CDR3 reads CASSHQTGTYGYTF. The CDR3 DNA follows: TGCGCCAGCAGCCATCAGACAGGGACCTATGGCTACACCTTC.

J is TRBJ2-5 and V is TRBV6-6; no clear D gene. Germline values: CDR1 MNHNY, CDR2 SVGAGI (reference sequence). Trimming took 10 bases from V and 6 from J, leaving 12 bases between them. CDR3 length equals 11 residues. The CDR3 DNA reads TGTGCCACCTGGGCTGATAAGACCCAGTACTTC. Amino acids: CATWADKTQYF.